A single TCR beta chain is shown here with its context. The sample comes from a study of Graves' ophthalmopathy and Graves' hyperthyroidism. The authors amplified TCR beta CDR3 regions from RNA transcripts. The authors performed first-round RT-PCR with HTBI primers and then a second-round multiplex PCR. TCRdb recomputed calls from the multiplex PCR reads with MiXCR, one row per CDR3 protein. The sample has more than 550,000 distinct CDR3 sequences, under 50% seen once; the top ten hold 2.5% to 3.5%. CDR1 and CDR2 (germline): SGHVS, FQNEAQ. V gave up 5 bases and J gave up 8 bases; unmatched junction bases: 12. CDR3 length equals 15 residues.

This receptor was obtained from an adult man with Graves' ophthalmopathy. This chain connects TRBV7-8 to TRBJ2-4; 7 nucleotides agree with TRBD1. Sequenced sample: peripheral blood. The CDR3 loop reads CASSATRAGGDIQYF. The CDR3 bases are TGTGCCAGCAGCGCCACGAGGGCAGGGGGTGACATTCAGTACTTC.